A single sample gave rise to the 13 T cell receptor beta chains below, sequenced in a study of T-cell memory formation after mild COVID-19 (dated by TCRdb to the early 2020s). The library was obtained by 5' RACE. The sequencer listed for this sample is Illumina NovaSeq 6000. Using fastp at Q25 and MiXCR, TCRdb reprocessed the public reads and kept productive beta chains. For every CDR3 protein sequence, its rows merge into one entry that carries the most common genes and DNA. The sample profile shows about 200,000 distinct CDR3 sequences; approximately 16% of them were found once. Approximately 2% of the sample is taken by the ten largest. Sample: PBMCs or a T cell subset sorted from them (not recorded which). Every receptor here comes from an adult woman who had mild COVID-19 (a few samples of this study predate the infection). The sample titles of this study are shuffled in the database, so cell type and time point are left out; the donor was told from shared clones.

This sequence joins TRBV3-1 and TRBJ2-2; possible D gene TRBD2, 5 bases. This CDR3 is 16 amino acids long. Germline assignment: CDR1 LGHDT and CDR2 YNNKEL (reference sequence). Trimming took off 1 base at V and 7 bases at J, with 16 bases between the two ends. CDR3 sequence reads: CASSQALSSYSGELFF. CDR3 nucleotides: TGTGCCAGCAGCCAAGCACTTTCTAGCTACAGCGGGGAGCTGTTTTTT.

This clonotype appeared a few times. The chain carries TRBV2 and TRBJ2-2; TRBD2 is a possible D gene (5 bases). Trimming removed 6 bases at V and 4 bases at J, with 15 bases between. CDR1 is SNHLY and CDR2 is FYNNEI in the germline V gene. The CDR3 totals 15 residues. The CDR3 loop is CASRQELVLTGELFF. Written as DNA, the CDR3 is TGTGCCAGCAGACAAGAACTAGTTCTCACCGGGGAGCTGTTTTTT.

The J gene is TRBJ1-6, the V gene TRBV6-2 or TRBV6-3, with 7 nucleotides matching TRBD1. Losses at the gene ends were 4 bases for V and 4 bases for J; bases not matched to a gene: 7. Germline CDR1 reads MNHEY; CDR2 reads SVGEGT. This CDR3 contains 16 residues. The CDR3 bases are TGTGCCAGCAGTTCCGGGACAGTACTTTATAATTCACCCCTCCACTTT. It encodes CASSSGTVLYNSPLHF.

This clonotype was detected only once. The chain links TRBV29-1 to TRBJ1-2, with 7 positions matching TRBD1. Trimming took 7 bases from V and 6 from J; bases not matched to a gene: 8. Germline V gene data show CDR1 as SQVTM and CDR2 as ANQGSEA. The CDR3 has 12 amino acids. The CDR3 is CSAEGAGNGYTF. The CDR3, as DNA: TGCAGCGCGGAGGGGGCCGGGAATGGCTACACCTTC.

The genes are TRBV18 and TRBJ2-5; 12 positions agree with TRBD2. The CDR3 is 18 residues long. Germline V gene lookup returns CDR1 KGHSH and CDR2 LQKENI. Trimming at V came to 2 bases and at J to 7 bases, leaving 14 bases not matched to a gene. DNA of the CDR3: TGTGCCAGCTCACCATCAGGACTAGCGGGATCCCAATATATGACCCAGTACTTC. It translates to CASSPSGLAGSQYMTQYF.

This chain connects TRBV3-1 to TRBJ1-1; TRBD1 matches 11 bases. The CDR3 spans 15 residues. Trimming at V came to 3 bases and at J to 5 bases, leaving 5 bases not matched to a gene. Germline V gene data show CDR1 as LGHDT and CDR2 as YNNKEL (reference sequence). Here the CDR3 DNA reads TGTGCCAGCAGCCACGGGACAGGGGGGATAACTGAAGCTTTCTTT. Its translation is CASSHGTGGITEAFF.

This clonotype has ten or more counts. V is TRBV5-4 and J is TRBJ2-2, with D uncertain. Germline V gives CDR1 SGHNT, CDR2 YYREEE (reference sequence). V was trimmed by 4 bases and J by 3 bases, leaving 16 bases between them. The CDR3 contains 16 residues. For the CDR3, the DNA is TGTGCCAGCAGCCCCTCGGGTCAGGTCCACACCGGGGAGCTGTTTTTT. Encoded protein: CASSPSGQVHTGELFF.

The V call is TRBV6-5, the J call TRBJ1-6, with TRBD1 matching 8 bases. CDR3 length equals 15 residues. V was clipped by 6 bases and J by 7 bases; unmatched bases: 8. From germline, CDR1 is MNHEY and CDR2 SVGAGI. In DNA form, the CDR3 reads TGTGCCAGCAGCCTTGCAGGGGGCGTAAATTCACCCCTCCACTTT. It yields the protein CASSLAGGVNSPLHF.

In its sample, this clonotype was seen a few times. The rearrangement uses TRBV7-2 and TRBJ2-7; the D call may be TRBD1 or TRBD2 (5 bases each). The germline CDR1 and CDR2 sequences are SGHTA and FQGNSA. V lost 1 base, J lost 1 base, and 14 bases lay in between. This CDR3 has 16 amino acids. The CDR3 region is CASSLGPAGSSYEQYF. In DNA form, the CDR3 reads TGTGCCAGCAGCTTAGGGCCGGCAGGGAGTTCCTACGAGCAGTACTTC.

V usage is TRBV21-1 and J usage is TRBJ1-5; TRBD1 is the table's D call and was not checked against the DNA. TRBV21-1 is designated a pseudogene. The CDR3 runs 18 residues. The CDR3 DNA reads TGTGCCAGCAGCAAAGCGGGACAGGGCCTTTATAGCAATCAGCCCCAGCATTTT. Protein sequence: CASSKAGQGLYSNQPQHF.

The V call is TRBV5-1, the J call TRBJ2-3; no firm D call. Trimming pared 5 bases from V and 2 bases from J, leaving 12 bases between. This CDR3 is built from 14 residues. Germline lookup yields CDR1 SGHRS and CDR2 YFSETQ. The CDR3, as DNA: TGCGCCAGCAGTCAGGTGCGGTCCACAGATACGCAGTATTTT. Its protein product is CASSQVRSTDTQYF.

The rearrangement uses TRBV24-1 and TRBJ2-1, with 7 bases lining up with TRBD1. The CDR3 has 14 residues. Per germline, CDR1 KGHDR and CDR2 SFDVKD. V shed 8 bases and J 6 bases; nucleotides not matched to a gene: 9. The CDR3 protein is CATKPGDSPNEQFF. For the CDR3, the DNA is TGTGCCACCAAACCTGGGGACAGCCCCAATGAGCAGTTCTTC.

This clonotype was seen a few times. The rearrangement links TRBV20-1 to TRBJ2-6; the D is unclear. Trimming stripped 5 bases from V and 0 bases from J, with 8 bases between. This CDR3 region has 14 residues. The germline V gene has CDR1 DFQATT and CDR2 SNEGSKA (reference sequence). CDR3 nucleotide sequence: TGCAGTGCTTCAATGCCCTCTGGGGCCAACGTCCTGACTTTC. Translated: CSASMPSGANVLTF.